This TCR beta chain was sequenced for a study of regulatory T cells in long-lasting Graves disease. TCR beta libraries were built with iRepertoire HTBI primers and Arm-PCR of CDR3 regions. TCRdb re-called the multiplex PCR reads with MiXCR, one entry per CDR3 protein. The data contain some 500,000 distinct CDR3 sequences, roughly 15% of them singletons. Specified time point: newly diagnosed GD, antithyroid drugs for less than 3 months. PBMC-derived RNA was used for the TCR library. Guidelines of the American Thyroid Association were used to diagnose Graves' disease. A volume of nine milliliters of peripheral blood was collected in EDTA tubes. The sample was also reused in another study, on T cells in Graves' hyperthyroidism and ophthalmopathy.

The specimen comprised peripheral blood mononuclear cells (PBMCs), sampled at new diagnosis, from a patient treated with antithyroid drugs. This clonotype was sampled from a woman aged 35-60 years with Graves disease.

CDR3 in DNA: TGTGCCAGCAGTCCCCGTAGGACTAGCGGGGTGACGAACACCGGGGAGCTGTTTTTT. Translation: CASSPRRTSGVTNTGELFF. The chain links TRBV2 to TRBJ2-2; 12 bases line up with TRBD2. The germline CDR1 and CDR2 sequences are SNHLY and FYNNEI. CDR3 length: 19 amino acids. V shed 5 bases, J shed 0 bases, and the junction held 10 bases outside the gene matches.